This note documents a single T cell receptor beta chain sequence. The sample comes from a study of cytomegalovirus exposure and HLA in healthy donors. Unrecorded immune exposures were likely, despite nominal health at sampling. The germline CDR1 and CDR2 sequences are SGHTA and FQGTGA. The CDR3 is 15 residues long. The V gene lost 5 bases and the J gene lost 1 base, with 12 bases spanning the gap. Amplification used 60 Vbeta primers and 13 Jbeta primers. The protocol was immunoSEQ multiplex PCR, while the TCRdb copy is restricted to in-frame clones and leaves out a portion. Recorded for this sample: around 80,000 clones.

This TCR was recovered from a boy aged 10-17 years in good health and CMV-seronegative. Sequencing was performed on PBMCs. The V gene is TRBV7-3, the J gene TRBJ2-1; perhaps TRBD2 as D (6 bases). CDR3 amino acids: CASSLSSGSYNEQFF. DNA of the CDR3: TGTGCCAGCAGCCTATCGAGCGGGTCCTACAATGAGCAGTTCTTC.